The 28 T cell receptor beta chains in this list originate from one sample, sequenced in a study of blood T cell repertoires in COVID-19. The table came from immunoSEQ multiplex PCR; TCRdb's copy has only in-frame clones and leaves some out. The table has under 95,000 clones, around four fifths seen once. The sequencing sample was made of peripheral blood. The receptors shown here come from a man between 65 and 85 years old with acute or convalescent COVID-19.

V is TRBV4-1 and J is TRBJ1-3; D remains ambiguous. Per germline, CDR1 MGHRA and CDR2 YSYEKL. Trimming left V 2 bases short and J 0 bases short, with 11 bases between. CDR3 length: 16 residues. The CDR3 nucleotides are TGCGCCAGCAGCCAATGGGAGTTCTTCTCTGGAAACACCATATATTTT. Amino acids: CASSQWEFFSGNTIYF.

This sequence joins TRBV28 and TRBJ1-1; a possible D gene is TRBD1 (5 bases). Germline CDR1 and CDR2: MDHEN and SYDVKM. Deletions cut 1 base from V and 5 bases from J, with 11 bases between. This CDR3 is built from 14 residues. The DNA for the CDR3 is TGTGCCAGCAGTTTATTAGGGGTAGGAACTGAAGCTTTCTTT. Translated, it gives CASSLLGVGTEAFF.

This rearrangement joins TRBV18 to TRBJ1-3, with no clear D. V was cut by 3 bases and J by 2 bases, with 8 bases left in between. The germline V gene encodes CDR1 KGHSH and CDR2 LQKENI. The CDR3 totals 14 residues. CDR3 region: CASSPQRTGNTIYF. As DNA, the CDR3 is TGTGCCAGCTCACCCCAGAGGACTGGAAACACCATATATTTT.

V gene TRBV2 combines with J gene TRBJ2-3, with a weak D call TRBD2 (5 bases). The germline V and J ends were trimmed by 5 bases and 1 base, with 7 bases remaining between them. The CDR3 has 13 residues. The V gene's germline CDR1 is SNHLY and CDR2 FYNNEI. This CDR3 is CASSLLGTDTQYF. The CDR3 region has the DNA TGTGCCAGCAGTCTACTAGGCACAGATACGCAGTATTTT.

The rearrangement uses TRBV19 and TRBJ2-5; 7 positions match TRBD2. With V trimmed by 1 base and J by 5 bases, 4 bases remained unmatched. The CDR3 is 14 residues long. CDR1 and CDR2 from the germline V gene are LNHDA and SQIVND (reference sequence). The CDR3 here is CASSIGEGEETQYF. The CDR3 DNA reads as TGTGCCAGTAGTATAGGGGAGGGAGAGGAGACCCAGTACTTC.

To note about this clone: One junction end does not reproduce the germline sequence, and a read error may be involved. The chain recombines TRBV4-1 with TRBJ2-7, with D possibly matching TRBD1 (5 bases). CDR1 and CDR2 (germline): MGHRA, YSYEKL. CDR3 size: 14 residues. CDR3 in amino acids: CTSSPAGLTYEQYF. CDR3 nucleotides: TGCACCAGCAGCCCCGCAGGGCTGACCTACGAGCAGTACTTC.

This chain uses TRBV5-4 with TRBJ2-7, with 9 bases aligning to TRBD1. Germline V CDR1 and CDR2: SGHNT, YYREEE (reference sequence). The CDR3 covers 14 residues. V shed 1 base and J 7 bases; nucleotides not matched to a gene: 6. The CDR3 is CASSLSRQGEEQYF. DNA for the CDR3: TGTGCCAGCAGCTTGAGTAGACAGGGGGAGGAGCAGTACTTC. Full variable domain (rest looked up from reference TRBV5-4 and TRBJ2-7): ETGVTQSPTHLIKTRGQQVTLRCSSQSGHNTVSWYQQALGQGPQFIFQYYREEENGRGNFPPRFSGLQFPNYSSELNVNALELDDSALYLCASSLSRQGEEQYFGPGTRLTVT.

The rearrangement uses TRBV19 and TRBJ2-1, with 8 bases matching TRBD2. Germline V gene lookup returns CDR1 LNHDA and CDR2 SQIVND (reference sequence). The ends lost 6 bases at V and 7 bases at J; junction bases unmatched: 5. This CDR3 has 13 residues. The CDR3 DNA sequence: TGTGCCAGTAGCCGTCGGGGGGGGAATGAGCAGTTCTTC. Translation: CASSRRGGNEQFF.

The rearrangement uses TRBV21-1 and TRBJ2-5; the table calls TRBD2, which could not be checked here. TRBV21-1 is a pseudogene. The CDR3 contains 14 residues. The CDR3 sequence is CASSKGVAGETQYF. The CDR3 DNA is TGTGCCAGCAGCAAAGGAGTAGCGGGAGAGACCCAGTACTTC.

J is TRBJ2-1 and V is TRBV19; 11 nucleotides agree with TRBD2. Germline CDR1 and CDR2: LNHDA and SQIVND (reference sequence). V lost 3 bases to trimming and J lost 10 bases; unmatched junction nucleotides: 2. This CDR3 contains 13 residues. CDR3 loop: CASSIRTSGEQFF. As DNA, the CDR3 is TGTGCCAGTAGTATCCGGACTAGCGGGGAGCAGTTCTTC.

The V call is TRBV9, the J call TRBJ1-3; a possible D gene is TRBD1 (6 bases). V was cut by 0 bases and J by 4 bases, with 14 bases left in between. This CDR3 region has 16 residues. Germline CDR1 and CDR2: SGDLS and YYNGEE. The CDR3 DNA is TGTGCCAGCAGCGTAGAGGTGGGGGCGCCAGGAAACACCATATATTTT. Amino acids: CASSVEVGAPGNTIYF.

V usage is TRBV27 and J usage is TRBJ2-7, with D maybe TRBD1 (6 bases). The CDR3 length is 14 residues. V shed 5 bases and J shed 1 base, with 12 bases lying between them. Looked up from germline, CDR1 is MNHEY and CDR2 is SMNVEV (reference sequence). The CDR3, as DNA: TGTGCCAGCAGTCCTACAGGGAGTTCCTACGAGCAGTACGTC. Amino acid sequence: CASSPTGSSYEQYV.

The gene calls are TRBV5-1 and TRBJ2-1, with 12 positions matching TRBD1. This CDR3 contains 15 residues. CDR1 and CDR2 from the germline V gene are SGHRS and YFSETQ. V lost 3 bases to trimming and J lost 4 bases; unmatched junction nucleotides: 2. CDR3 protein: CASSSGQGAYNEQFF. The DNA of the CDR3 is TGCGCCAGCAGCTCGGGACAGGGGGCTTACAATGAGCAGTTCTTC. The full variable domain, in which reference TRBV5-1 and TRBJ2-1 provide the parts outside the CDR3, is KAGVTQTPRYLIKTRGQQVTLSCSPISGHRSVSWYQQTPGQGLQFLFEYFSETQRNKGNFPGRFSGRQFSNSRSEMNVSTLELGDSALYLCASSSGQGAYNEQFFGPGTRLTVL.

This clone was observed a single time. This chain links TRBV7-2 with TRBJ2-7; D is possibly TRBD1 (6 bases). CDR1 SGHTA and CDR2 FQGNSA come from the germline V gene. The CDR3 sequence is 14 residues long. V shed 4 bases and J shed 0 bases, with 10 bases lying between them. This CDR3 is CASSSGGSSYEQYF. In DNA, the CDR3 is TGTGCCAGCAGCTCTGGGGGCTCCTCCTACGAGCAGTACTTC.

This clone was counted once. This rearrangement joins TRBV4-1 to TRBJ2-1, with D perhaps matching TRBD2 (5 bases). Trimming took 7 bases from V and 8 from J, leaving 12 bases between them. The length of the CDR3 is 12 residues. Germline V gives CDR1 MGHRA, CDR2 YSYEKL. In DNA form, the CDR3 reads TGCGCCAGCACTCCTGACGGGGATGAGCAGTTCTTC. Residues: CASTPDGDEQFF.

The genes are TRBV6-1 and TRBJ1-2; D may be TRBD1 (6 bases). Trimming cost V 3 bases and J 2 bases, with 13 bases left between them. The CDR3 has 15 residues. Germline V CDR1 and CDR2: MNHNS, SASEGT. The CDR3 bases are TGTGCCAGCAGTGAGCGGGGGCCGGCCAACTATGGCTACACCTTC. This gives the protein CASSERGPANYGYTF.

This chain links TRBV11-2 with TRBJ1-1, with TRBD1 identical over 10 bases. The V gene's germline CDR1 is SGHAT and CDR2 FQNNGV. V lost 5 bases, J lost 5 bases, and 5 bases stayed unmatched. The CDR3 runs 14 residues. The CDR3 region has the DNA TGTGCCAGCAGCGGACAGGGGGTCCGAACTGAAGCTTTCTTT. Translated: CASSGQGVRTEAFF. The full variable domain, in which reference TRBV11-2 and TRBJ1-1 provide the parts outside the CDR3, is EAGVAQSPRYKIIEKRQSVAFWCNPISGHATLYWYQQILGQGPKLLIQFQNNGVVDDSQLPKDRFSAERLKGVDSTLKIQPAKLEDSAVYLCASSGQGVRTEAFFGQGTRLTVV.

This clone was counted between two and nine times. The V and J genes are TRBV18 and TRBJ1-1; 9 bases match TRBD1. The ends lost 1 base at V and 3 bases at J; junction bases unmatched: 12. The germline CDR1 and CDR2 sequences are KGHSH and LQKENI. There are 18 residues in the CDR3. CDR3 residues: CASSPLDLGTGWDTEAFF. CDR3 sequence (DNA): TGTGCCAGCTCACCACTGGATTTGGGGACAGGGTGGGACACTGAAGCTTTCTTT.

This sequence joins TRBV19 and TRBJ1-6, with 8 bases lining up with TRBD1. This CDR3 has 16 amino acids. Germline CDR1 and CDR2: LNHDA and SQIVND (reference sequence). After removal of 4 bases from V and 5 bases from J, the junction contained 7 bases not matched to a gene. In DNA form, the CDR3 reads TGTGCCAGTAGTAGTCGGGACAGGCGCCATAATTCACCCCTCCACTTT. This translates into CASSSRDRRHNSPLHF.

This sequence joins TRBV6-6 and TRBJ1-6; TRBD1 is a possible D gene (6 bases). The CDR3 is made up of 13 amino acids. Deletions cut 10 bases from V and 9 bases from J, with 16 bases between. In germline, CDR1 is MNHNY, CDR2 SVGAGI (reference sequence). The CDR3 loop is CATHSGTSSPLHF. The CDR3 DNA sequence: TGTGCCACCCACTCCGGGACATCTTCACCCCTCCACTTT.

This clone was counted only a few times. The CDR3 DNA follows: TGTGCCAGCTCACCTTTCTTGGGACAGATGAACACTGAAGCTTTCTTT. It encodes CASSPFLGQMNTEAFF. The V call is TRBV18, the J call TRBJ1-1, with 7 nucleotides matching TRBD1. This CDR3 comprises 16 residues. Germline V gene sequence: CDR1 KGHSH, CDR2 LQKENI. Unmatched junction bases numbered 7, after V lost 3 bases and J lost 0 bases.

This clone was found a few times. V and J are TRBV7-2 and TRBJ1-6; 8 bases align to TRBD1. The CDR3 sequence is 17 residues long. The germline CDR1 and CDR2 sequences are SGHTA and FQGNSA. The J segment lost 8 bases and the V segment lost 2 bases, leaving 11 bases of the junction unmatched. The CDR3 spells CASSLYRTGIAHSPLHF. In DNA form, the CDR3 reads TGTGCCAGCAGCTTATACCGGACAGGGATCGCCCATTCACCCCTCCACTTT.

The chain employs TRBV6-1 and TRBJ1-5; 11 nucleotides line up with TRBD1. This CDR3 spans 14 amino acids. Germline values: CDR1 MNHNS, CDR2 SASEGT. Trimming removed 1 base from V and 7 bases from J; junction bases left unmatched: 0. The CDR3 loop is CASSEGTGGQPQHF. CDR3 DNA: TGTGCCAGCAGTGAAGGGACAGGGGGCCAGCCCCAGCATTTT.

The chain recombines TRBV4-1 with TRBJ2-1, with 9 bases fitting TRBD2. The V gene's germline CDR1 is MGHRA and CDR2 YSYEKL. This CDR3 is 15 amino acids long. Unmatched junction bases numbered 11, after V lost 4 bases and J lost 10 bases. This CDR3 reads CASSLPTAGGREQFF. In nucleotides, the CDR3 is TGCGCCAGCAGCCTCCCCACGGCGGGGGGGAGGGAGCAGTTCTTC.

This chain links TRBV18 with TRBJ1-1; TRBD1 might be the D (5 bases). Trimming left V 0 bases short and J 5 bases short, with 13 bases between. The germline CDR1 and CDR2 sequences are KGHSH and LQKENI. The CDR3 contains 15 residues. CDR3 sequence (DNA): TGTGCCAGCTCACCACCGGTGGGGGGTAGAACTGAAGCTTTCTTT. Translating gives CASSPPVGGRTEAFF.

The chain links TRBV6-1 to TRBJ1-2; perhaps TRBD1 as D (5 bases). CDR3 length equals 15 residues. The ends were cut back, 0 bases at V and 6 bases at J, with 14 bases in the middle. Germline V gene sequence: CDR1 MNHNS, CDR2 SASEGT. The CDR3 loop is CASSEAGGRFDGYTF. The DNA for the CDR3 is TGTGCCAGCAGTGAAGCGGGGGGGAGGTTCGATGGCTACACCTTC.

CDR3 residues: CASSEQGADQPQHF. Here the CDR3 DNA reads TGTGCCAGCAGTGAACAGGGGGCCGATCAGCCCCAGCATTTT. The chain combines TRBV2 with TRBJ1-5, with 8 bases identical to TRBD1. Trimming took 2 bases from V and 5 from J; bases not matched to a gene: 2. The length of the CDR3 is 14 residues. Germline V gene sequence: CDR1 SNHLY, CDR2 FYNNEI.

The chain links TRBV28 to TRBJ1-1; a weak D match, TRBD1 (5 bases). V dropped 6 bases and J dropped 6 bases, with 20 bases sitting between them. Germline V gives CDR1 MDHEN, CDR2 SYDVKM. CDR3 size: 15 residues. The CDR3 DNA reads as TGTGCCAGCAGATCCCCGGGGGGAACATTCGCTGAAGCTTTCTTT. It codes for CASRSPGGTFAEAFF. Drawing the rest from reference TRBV28 and TRBJ1-1, the complete variable domain is DVKVTQSSRYLVKRTGEKVFLECVQDMDHENMFWYRQDPGLGLRLIYFSYDVKMKEKGDIPEGYSVSREKKERFSLILESASTNQTSMYLCASRSPGGTFAEAFFGQGTRLTVV.